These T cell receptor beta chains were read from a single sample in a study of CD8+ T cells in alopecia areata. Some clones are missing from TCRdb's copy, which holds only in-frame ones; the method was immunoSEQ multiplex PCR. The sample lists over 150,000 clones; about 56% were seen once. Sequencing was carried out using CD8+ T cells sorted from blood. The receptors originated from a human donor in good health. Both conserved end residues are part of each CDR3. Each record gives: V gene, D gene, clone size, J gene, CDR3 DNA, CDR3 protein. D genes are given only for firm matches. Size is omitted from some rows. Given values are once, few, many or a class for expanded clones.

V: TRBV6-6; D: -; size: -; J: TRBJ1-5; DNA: TGTGCCAGCTGGCAGGGGTGGGGGGATAATCAGCCCCAGCATTTT; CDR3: CASWQGWGDNQPQHF
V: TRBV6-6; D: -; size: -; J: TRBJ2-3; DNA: TGTGCCAGCAGTTACCCTTTAACAGATACGCAGTATTTT; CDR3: CASSYPLTDTQYF
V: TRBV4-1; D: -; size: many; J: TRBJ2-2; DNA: TGCGCCAGCAGCCCCAAGCGACTGACCGGGGAGCTGTTTTTT; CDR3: CASSPKRLTGELFF
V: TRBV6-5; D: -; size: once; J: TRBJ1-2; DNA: TGTGCCAGCAGTTACTCGGTATCAACTAACTATGGCTACACCTTC; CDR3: CASSYSVSTNYGYTF
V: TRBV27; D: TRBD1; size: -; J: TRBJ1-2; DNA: TGTGCCAGCAGTTTATCCGGGACAGGGGGCATCAACTATGGCTACACCTTC; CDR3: CASSLSGTGGINYGYTF
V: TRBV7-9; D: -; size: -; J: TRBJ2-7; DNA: TGTGCCAGCAGCGACCCCCACGAGCAGTACTTC; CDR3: CASSDPHEQYF
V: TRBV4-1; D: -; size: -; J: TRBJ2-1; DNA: TGCGCCAGCAGCCAAGGGGTAAGCTCCTACAATGAGCAGTTCTTC; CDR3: CASSQGVSSYNEQFF
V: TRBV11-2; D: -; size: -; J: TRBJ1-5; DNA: TGTGCCAGCAGCTACGGATGGGGGAATCAGCCCCAGCATTTT; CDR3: CASSYGWGNQPQHF
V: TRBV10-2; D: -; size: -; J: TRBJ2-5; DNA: TGCGCCAGCAGTGCGAACAGGGAAGAGACCCAGTACTTC; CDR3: CASSANREETQYF
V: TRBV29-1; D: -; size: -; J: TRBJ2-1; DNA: TGCAGCGTTGGGACAAGAAGCTCCTACAATGAGCAGTTCTTC; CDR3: CSVGTRSSYNEQFF
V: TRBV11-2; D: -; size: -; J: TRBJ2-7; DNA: TGTGCCAGCAGCCCCCAGGGGGGGGCCGAGCAGTACTTC; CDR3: CASSPQGGAEQYF
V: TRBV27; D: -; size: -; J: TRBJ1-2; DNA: TGTGCCAGCAGTTTGGTCTATGGGGGGAATAACTATGGCTACACCTTC; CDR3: CASSLVYGGNNYGYTF
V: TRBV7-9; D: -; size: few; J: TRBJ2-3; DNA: TGTGCCAGCCTTGCCACAGATACGCAGTATTTT; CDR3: CASLATDTQYF
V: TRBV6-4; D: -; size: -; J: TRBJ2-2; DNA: TGTGCCAGCAGTGAGACACAGACCGGGGAGCTGTTTTTT; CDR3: CASSETQTGELFF
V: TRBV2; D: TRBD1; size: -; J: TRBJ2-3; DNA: TGTGCCAGCCGGGACAGGCGCACAGATACGCAGTATTTT; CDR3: CASRDRRTDTQYF
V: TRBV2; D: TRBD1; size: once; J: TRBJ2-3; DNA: TGTGCCAGCAGTGCACGGACAGGGGGCGCGGATACGCAGTATTTT; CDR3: CASSARTGGADTQYF
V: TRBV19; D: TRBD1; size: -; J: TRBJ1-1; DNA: TGTGCCAGTAGTATTGGGACAGGGCCACAGTCGGAAGCTTTCTTT; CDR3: CASSIGTGPQSEAFF
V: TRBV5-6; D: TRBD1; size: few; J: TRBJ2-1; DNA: TGTGCCAGCAGCTGGGGACAGCAGCAGTTCTTC; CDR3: CASSWGQQQFF
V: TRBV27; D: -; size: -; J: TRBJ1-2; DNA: TGTGCCAGCAGTTTTGCGGGCAAACCTAACTATGGCTACACCTTC; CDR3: CASSFAGKPNYGYTF
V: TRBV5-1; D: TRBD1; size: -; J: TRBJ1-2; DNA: TGCGCCAGCAGCGGGACCGGGACAGGGGATAACTATGGCTACACCTTC; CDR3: CASSGTGTGDNYGYTF
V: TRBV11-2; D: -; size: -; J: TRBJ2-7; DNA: TGTGCCAGCAGCTTAGTTACAGGGCGGGAGCAGTACTTC; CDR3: CASSLVTGREQYF
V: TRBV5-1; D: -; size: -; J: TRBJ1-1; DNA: TGCGCCAGCAGCCCCTTAATGCGGGACGCTTCCCTGAGGGCCACTGAAGCTTTCTTT; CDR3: CASSPLMRDASLRATEAFF
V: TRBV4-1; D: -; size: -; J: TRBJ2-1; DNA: TGCGCCAGCAGCCAAGATACGACAGCGAGCTCCTACAATGAGCAGTTCTTC; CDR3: CASSQDTTASSYNEQFF
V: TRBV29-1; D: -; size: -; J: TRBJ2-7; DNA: TGCAGCGTTGAAGGGGCCGGGAGCTCCTACGAGCAGTACTTC; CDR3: CSVEGAGSSYEQYF
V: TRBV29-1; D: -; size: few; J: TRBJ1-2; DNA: TGCAGCGTTTGGGTGGGGAGGTATGGCTACACCTTC; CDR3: CSVWVGRYGYTF
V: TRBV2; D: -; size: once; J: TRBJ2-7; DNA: TGTGCCAGCAGTGATCTGGACAGTTCCTACGAGCAGTACTTC; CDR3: CASSDLDSSYEQYF
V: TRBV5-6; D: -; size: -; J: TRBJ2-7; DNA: TGTGCCAGCAGCTTTGAGGCGCCGCGGGAGCAGTACTTC; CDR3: CASSFEAPREQYF
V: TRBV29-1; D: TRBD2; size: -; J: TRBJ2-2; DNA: TGCAGCGCTACTAGCGAGGCCGGGGAGCTGTTTTTT; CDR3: CSATSEAGELFF
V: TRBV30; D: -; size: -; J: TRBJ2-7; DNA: TGTGCCTGGACGCGGGGCGGATTCTACGAGCAGTACTTC; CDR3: CAWTRGGFYEQYF
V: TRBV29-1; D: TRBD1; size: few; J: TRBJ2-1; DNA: TGCAGCGCATCGACAGGGGGCTCCTACAATGAGCAGTTCTTC; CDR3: CSASTGGSYNEQFF
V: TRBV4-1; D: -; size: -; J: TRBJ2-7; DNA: TGCGCCAGCAGCCAGGGAGGAGGGACCGCCTACGAGCAGTACTTC; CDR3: CASSQGGGTAYEQYF
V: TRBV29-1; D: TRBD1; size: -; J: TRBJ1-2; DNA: TGCAGCGTTCAGGGGGACAGGGCCTATGGCTACACCTTC; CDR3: CSVQGDRAYGYTF
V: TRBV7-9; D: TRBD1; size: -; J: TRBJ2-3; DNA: TGTGCCAGCAGCTTAGTGGGACAGGGCACAGATACGCAGTATTTT; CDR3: CASSLVGQGTDTQYF
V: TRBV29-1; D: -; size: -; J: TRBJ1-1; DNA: TGCAGCGTCTTTGTGGGCACTGAAGCTTTCTTT; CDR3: CSVFVGTEAFF
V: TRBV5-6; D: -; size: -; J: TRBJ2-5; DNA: TGTGCCAGCAGCTCCATAGAGACCCAGTACTTC; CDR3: CASSSIETQYF
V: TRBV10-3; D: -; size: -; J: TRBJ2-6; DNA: TGTGCCATCAGTGAGAGTAACAACGTCCTGACTTTC; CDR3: CAISESNNVLTF
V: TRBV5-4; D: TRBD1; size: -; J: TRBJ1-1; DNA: TGTGCCAGCAGCTCCTTGACAGGGGCCACTGAAGCTTTCTTT; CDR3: CASSSLTGATEAFF
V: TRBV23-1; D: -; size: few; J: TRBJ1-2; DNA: TGCGCCAGCAGTCAGGGCCCCTATGGCTACACCTTC; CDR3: CASSQGPYGYTF
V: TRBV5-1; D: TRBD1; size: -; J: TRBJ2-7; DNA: TGCGCCAGCAGCGCTGGGACAGGCTACGAGCAGTACTTC; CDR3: CASSAGTGYEQYF
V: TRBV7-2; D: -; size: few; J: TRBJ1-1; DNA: TGTGCCAGCAGCTGGGGGGGTACTGAAGCTTTCTTT; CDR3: CASSWGGTEAFF
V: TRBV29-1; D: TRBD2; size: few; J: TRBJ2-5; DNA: TGCAGCGTTACAAGCGGGGGGGAGACCCAGTACTTC; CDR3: CSVTSGGETQYF
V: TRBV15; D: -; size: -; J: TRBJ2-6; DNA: TGTGCCACCAGCAGGAGAGGGCACCTACCTGGGGCCAACGTCCTGACTTTC; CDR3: CATSRRGHLPGANVLTF
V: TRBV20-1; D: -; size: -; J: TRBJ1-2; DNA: TGCAGTGCTAGGCAGGAAGGGGGGTACACCTTC; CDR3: CSARQEGGYTF
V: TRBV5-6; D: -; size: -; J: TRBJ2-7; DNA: TGTGCCAGCAGCTGGGCAGGATATTCCGAGCAGTACTTC; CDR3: CASSWAGYSEQYF
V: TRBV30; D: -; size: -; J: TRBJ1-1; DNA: TGTGCCTGGAGTGTAGGGCAGGGAAGTTGGACTGAAGCTTTCTTT; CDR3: CAWSVGQGSWTEAFF
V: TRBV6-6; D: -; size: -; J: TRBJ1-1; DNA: TGTGCCAGCAGTTACGCAGGGGTAGGAACTGAAGCTTTCTTT; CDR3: CASSYAGVGTEAFF
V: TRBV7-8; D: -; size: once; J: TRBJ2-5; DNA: TGTGCCAGCAGCTCAACGACTAACCAAGAGACCCAGTACTTC; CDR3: CASSSTTNQETQYF
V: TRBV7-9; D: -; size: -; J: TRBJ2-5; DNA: TGTGCCAGCAGTCCTCTCGACGAGACCCAGTACTTC; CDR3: CASSPLDETQYF
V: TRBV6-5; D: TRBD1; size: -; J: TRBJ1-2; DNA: TGTGCCAGCAGTTATGGACAGGGGGCGGGTGGCTACACCTTC; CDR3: CASSYGQGAGGYTF
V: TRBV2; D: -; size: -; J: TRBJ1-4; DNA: TGTGCCAGCAGGGGGACAACTAATGAAAAACTGTTTTTT; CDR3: CASRGTTNEKLFF
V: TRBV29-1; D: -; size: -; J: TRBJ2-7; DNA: TGCAGCGTTCTTGGTGATACCTACGAGCAGTACTTC; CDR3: CSVLGDTYEQYF
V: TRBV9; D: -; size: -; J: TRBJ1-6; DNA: TGTGCCAGCAGCGGGACTGGGTCACCCCTCCACTTT; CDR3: CASSGTGSPLHF
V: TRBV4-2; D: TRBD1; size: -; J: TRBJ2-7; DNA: TGTGCCAGCAGCCAGCCTCCGAAGGGACAGATCTCCTACGAGCAGTACTTC; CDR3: CASSQPPKGQISYEQYF
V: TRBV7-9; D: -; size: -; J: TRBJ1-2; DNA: TGTGCCAGCAGCTTAGGGGATGGCTACACCTTC; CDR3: CASSLGDGYTF
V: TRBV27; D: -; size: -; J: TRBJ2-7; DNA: TGTGCCAGCAGTTCCTTGACAGGTCTCTACGAGCAGTACTTC; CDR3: CASSSLTGLYEQYF